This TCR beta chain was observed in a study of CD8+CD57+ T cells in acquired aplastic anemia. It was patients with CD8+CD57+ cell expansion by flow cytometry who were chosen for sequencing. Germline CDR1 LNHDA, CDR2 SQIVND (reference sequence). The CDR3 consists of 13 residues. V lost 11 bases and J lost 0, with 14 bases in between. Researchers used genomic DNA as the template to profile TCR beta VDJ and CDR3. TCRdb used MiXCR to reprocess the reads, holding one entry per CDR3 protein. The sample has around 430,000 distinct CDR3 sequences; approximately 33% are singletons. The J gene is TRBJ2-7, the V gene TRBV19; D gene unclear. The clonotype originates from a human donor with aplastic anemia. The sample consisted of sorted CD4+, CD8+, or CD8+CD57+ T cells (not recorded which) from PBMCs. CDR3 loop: CAGSLGDSYEQYF. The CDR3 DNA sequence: TGTGCCGGGTCGCTAGGTGACTCCTACGAGCAGTACTTC.